Below, one TCR beta chain is given with its context. Its antigen is unidentified. Repeated repertoire sampling spanned the course of chemoradiotherapy. Clones were sequenced by immunoSEQ multiplex PCR, and TCRdb holds only the in-frame ones, with some missing. The sample has approximately 1,500 clones; around 93% are singletons. This record comes from a study of chemoradiotherapy in HPV16-positive cancers. Study-wide results and limits: Candidate HPV-specific clones and E7-related TCR motifs grew in tumor during treatment. Better recurrence-free survival went with HPV-responsive T-cell expansion in HPV16-positive patients.

Between the trimmed V and J ends, which lost 0 bases and 9 bases, there was a span of 3 bases. CDR1 and CDR2 (germline): SGHVS, FQNEAQ. CDR3 length: 11 amino acids. The sample in question was tumor tissue, obtained from a patient who underwent chemoradiotherapy. J is TRBJ2-1 and V is TRBV7-8; D remains ambiguous. The sequence was collected from a human donor with HPV-associated anogenital cancer. The chain's CDR3 is CASSLAGEQFF. The DNA for the CDR3 is TGTGCCAGCAGCTTAGCTGGTGAGCAGTTCTTC. Based on the CDR3 plus reference TRBV7-8 and TRBJ2-1, the full variable domain is GAGVSQSPRYKVAKRGQDVALRCDPISGHVSLFWYQQALGQGPEFLTYFQNEAQLDKSGLPSDRFFAERPEGSVSTLKIQRTQQEDSAVYLCASSLAGEQFFGPGTRLTVL.